These T cell receptor beta chains were read from a single sample in a study of cytomegalovirus exposure and HLA in healthy donors. Repertoires were generated with immunoSEQ multiplex PCR, while TCRdb's copy carries only in-frame clones and drops some. The data hold 110,000 to 150,000 clones, with approximately 78% observed a single time. Sequenced material: PBMCs. The receptors come from a woman aged 40 to 50 in good health and CMV-seropositive. CDR3s include the opening cysteine and the closing phenylalanine or tryptophan. A D gene is named only where the DNA matches it firmly. Clone size appears in some rows only: once, few, many, or a class for an expanded clone.

D gene,J gene,V gene,clone size,CDR3 protein,CDR3 DNA
TRBD2,TRBJ2-7,TRBV28,-,CASSPSRGRSYEQYF,TGTGCCAGCAGCCCCAGCCGCGGGAGGTCCTACGAGCAGTACTTC
-,TRBJ1-6,TRBV19,once,CASSLSPREFTLHF,TGTGCCAGTAGTTTGAGCCCCAGGGAATTCACCCTCCACTTT
-,TRBJ1-1,TRBV7-3,-,CASSLEPGRPEAFF,TGTGCCAGCAGCTTAGAACCGGGGAGGCCTGAAGCTTTCTTT
TRBD1,TRBJ1-2,TRBV5-6,few,CASSSPGQGDYGYTF,TGTGCCAGCAGCTCGCCGGGACAGGGGGACTATGGCTACACCTTC
-,TRBJ1-5,TRBV28,-,CATQESNQPQHF,TGTGCCACCCAGGAAAGCAATCAGCCCCAGCATTTT
-,TRBJ1-5,TRBV28,-,CASTFLPSQGSNQPQHF,TGTGCCAGCACCTTCTTACCCTCTCAGGGCTCCAATCAGCCCCAGCATTTT
-,TRBJ1-3,TRBV10-3,-,CAISESLWPRQVGNTIYF,TGTGCCATCAGTGAGTCGTTATGGCCCCGACAGGTTGGAAACACCATATATTTT
TRBD1,TRBJ1-2,TRBV27,-,CASSFRTGNYGYTF,TGTGCCAGCAGTTTTCGGACAGGCAACTATGGCTACACCTTC
-,TRBJ2-2,TRBV7-9,-,CASSPSGRANTGELFF,TGTGCCAGCAGCCCCAGCGGGCGGGCAAACACCGGGGAGCTGTTTTTT
-,TRBJ2-1,TRBV27,once,CASSLVGAYNEQFF,TGTGCCAGCAGTTTAGTGGGAGCCTACAATGAGCAGTTCTTC
-,TRBJ2-7,TRBV14,-,CASSQGLYEQYF,TGTGCCAGCAGCCAGGGCCTCTACGAGCAGTACTTC
TRBD1,TRBJ1-1,TRBV27,-,CASSLNDRVNTEAFF,TGTGCCAGCAGTTTAAACGACAGGGTCAACACTGAAGCTTTCTTT
TRBD1,TRBJ2-7,TRBV28,-,CASRRDRVVEQYF,TGTGCCAGCAGGAGAGACAGGGTTGTCGAGCAGTACTTC
TRBD1,TRBJ1-2,TRBV6-5,few,CASHRGGNYGYTF,TGTGCCAGCCACAGGGGCGGGAACTATGGCTACACCTTC
-,TRBJ2-7,TRBV5-4,-,CASSLGIGSIYEQYF,TGTGCCAGCAGCTTGGGGATCGGGAGTATCTACGAGCAGTACTTC
-,TRBJ2-3,TRBV2,-,CASSDNRLTDTQYF,TGTGCCAGCAGTGACAACAGGCTCACAGATACGCAGTATTTT
TRBD2,TRBJ2-1,TRBV7-3,-,CASSPGLASDNEQFF,TGTGCCAGCAGCCCGGGACTAGCGAGCGACAATGAGCAGTTCTTC
TRBD2,TRBJ2-7,TRBV18,-,CASSPPGLAGNEQYF,TGTGCCAGCTCACCACCGGGGCTAGCGGGAAACGAGCAGTACTTC
-,TRBJ1-1,TRBV5-8,-,CASSLNLRENTEAFF,TGTGCCAGCAGCTTGAACCTACGGGAGAACACTGAAGCTTTCTTT
-,TRBJ1-3,TRBV5-6,-,CASSIYSGNTIYF,TGTGCCAGCAGCATCTACTCTGGAAACACCATATATTTT
-,TRBJ1-2,TRBV5-4,-,CASSVSGDYGYTF,TGTGCCAGCAGTGTCTCGGGGGACTATGGCTACACCTTC
TRBD1,TRBJ2-7,TRBV30,-,CAWRPRDRSSYEQYF,TGTGCCTGGAGACCACGGGACAGGAGCTCCTACGAGCAGTACTTC
TRBD1,TRBJ1-6,TRBV2,-,CAKEGTEPNSPLHF,TGTGCCAAGGAAGGGACAGAACCCAATTCCCCCCTCCACTTT
TRBD1,TRBJ1-1,TRBV7-9,few,CASSGRDSSNTEAFF,TGTGCCAGCAGCGGTCGGGACAGCTCGAACACTGAAGCTTTCTTT
-,TRBJ2-3,TRBV27,few,CASSFGGGRDTQYF,TGTGCCAGCAGTTTTGGCGGAGGGCGGGATACGCAGTATTTT
TRBD2,TRBJ2-5,TRBV2,-,CASKGGSSGDQETQYF,TGTGCCAGCAAAGGGGGATCTAGCGGGGATCAAGAGACCCAGTACTTC
-,TRBJ2-7,TRBV9,-,CASSVAGGQDEQYF,TGTGCCAGCAGCGTAGCGGGGGGCCAGGACGAGCAGTACTTC
TRBD1,TRBJ1-2,TRBV11-2,-,CASSLTGGGNYGYTF,TGTGCCAGCAGCCTTACAGGGGGCGGAAACTATGGCTACACCTTC
-,TRBJ2-3,TRBV2,-,CASSEGGTDTQYF,TGTGCCAGCAGCGAAGGAGGCACAGATACGCAGTATTTT
-,TRBJ1-5,TRBV28,-,CASSTGRDTQHF,TGTGCCAGCAGTACTGGACGGGACACTCAGCATTTT
TRBD1,TRBJ1-1,TRBV27,few,CASSLRTGGLNTEAFF,TGTGCCAGCAGCCTCCGGACAGGGGGCTTGAACACTGAAGCTTTCTTT
-,TRBJ1-2,TRBV27,-,CASSFRGSGYTF,TGTGCCAGCAGTTTCCGGGGAAGTGGCTACACCTTC
TRBD2,TRBJ2-2,TRBV9,few,CASSPGLAGNGELFF,TGTGCCAGCAGCCCCGGACTAGCGGGTAACGGGGAGCTGTTTTTT
TRBD2,TRBJ2-3,TRBV19,-,CASSTALSGLGGLVTQYF,TGTGCCAGTAGTACCGCCTTGTCGGGACTAGGAGGATTAGTTACGCAGTATTTT
-,TRBJ2-1,TRBV28,-,CASSSLRVGGSYNEQFF,TGTGCCAGCAGTTCTCTCCGAGTGGGGGGCTCCTACAATGAGCAGTTCTTC
-,TRBJ1-2,TRBV29-1,few,CSPDGYTF,TGCAGCCCTGATGGCTACACCTTC
TRBD2,TRBJ2-5,TRBV4-1,-,CASSQVPGLAEETQYF,TGCGCCAGCAGCCAAGTCCCGGGACTAGCCGAAGAGACCCAGTACTTC